The sequence of this T cell receptor beta chain was determined in a study of T cells in Graves' hyperthyroidism and ophthalmopathy (dated 2019 in TCRdb). A note on the overall study: Peripheral blood samples were taken at initial diagnosis, before any treatment was given. TCR V-J signatures able to tell the groups apart were searched for in a discovery cohort of 100 patients, of whom around 43 had Graves' ophthalmopathy and about 60 had stable Graves' hyperthyroidism. Prospective prediction of ophthalmopathy was tested in an independent validation cohort of 18 to 20 hyperthyroidism patients and 15 to 17 patients who later progressed to ophthalmopathy. The 100 or so discovery patients were randomly split 7:3 into training and test sets. The study also compared thyroid tissue and blood T-cell repertoires from several Graves' hyperthyroidism patients. After blood sampling, hyperthyroidism patients were treated with methimazole at a starting dose of 30 mg daily, and ophthalmopathy patients were treated with high-dose intravenous methylprednisolone. The paper reports TCR Vbeta CDR3 sequencing of some 140 peripheral blood samples: around 45 ophthalmopathy, over 70 hyperthyroidism and approximately 17 progressor patients.

Trimming leaves V shorter by 3 bases and J shorter by 7 bases, with the junction holding 9 bases beyond the gene matches. Spanning cysteine to phenylalanine, the CDR3 consists of 17 amino acids. Solely the CDR3 DNA is kept, with 51 bases framed from the first base. CDR1 MDHEN and CDR2 SYDVKM were looked up in the germline V gene. A word on this clonotype: Its antigen target is currently unknown. No base-level quality is on record; no much larger clone is a single base apart.

The TCR beta CDR3 regions were amplified from the RNA transcripts. The first round of RT-PCR for the TCR CDR3 was performed with the HTBI primer set and the Qiagen OneStep RT-PCR kit. Libraries were constructed in a second round of multiplex PCR, after which size selection and purification were carried out. Libraries were sequenced paired-end with 100 bp reads on an Illumina HiSeq2000. As for the original processing: SOAPnuke was used to process the raw data, with reads discarded if the reads contained adapters or uncalled bases, had a mean Phred below 15, or lacked an exact constant-primer or identifier match. High-quality paired reads were merged using COPE v1.2.5, and each unique nucleotide sequence was defined as a clonotype. Clonotypes were aligned to IMGT TRBV, TRBD and TRBJ reference segments using MiTCR v1.1. Only V-J combinations with frequency above 0.0001, covering 99% to 99.2% of repertoires, were analysed. The TCS score was defined as F50 (clonal expansion) divided by E x V (chaos), with BLOSUM62-based TCRdist calculated between CDR3 peptides within each V-J. Welch's t-statistics and random forest reduced roughly 500 V-J features to roughly 13, which were used in a naive Bayes classifier (R e1071). The raw public data were reprocessed by TCRdb itself: fastp quality trimming at Q25, MiXCR clonotype calling, in-frame beta chains only. CDR3 protein duplicates are merged, each entry listing the most common genes and DNA. Clone size and V and J calls follow TCRdb, not the original study. For this sample the table gives around 420,000 distinct CDR3 sequences, of which roughly 14% were detected only once. The leading ten clones occupy around 14% of the sample.

Beyond this particular receptor, the publication reports: In validation, the model predicted progression to ophthalmopathy a median of around 6.5 months before onset, with about 64% sensitivity and more than 72% specificity. Sample size was not statistically predetermined, and blinding of investigators to group allocation was not performed. A 13 V-J signature model separated ophthalmopathy from stable hyperthyroidism, with just over 85% sensitivity and 81.08% specificity in cross-validation and 80%/75% in testing. Blood samples also contained most of the expanded thyroid clonotypes (frequency above 0.001), which suggests that blood repertoires may reflect thyroid immune responses.

A patient counted as having stable Graves' hyperthyroidism if no progression to ophthalmopathy occurred over 18 months of follow-up. Hyperthyroidism patients were aged 18 to 65 years and newly diagnosed, with disease duration of less than 2 months. Any patient with an uncontrolled infection, another autoimmune disease, pregnancy or lactation was excluded. Diagnoses relied on clinical symptoms, serum thyroxine and TRAb, thyroid ultrasound and orbital computed tomography. PBMCs were isolated from about 10 ml of fresh peripheral blood by Ficoll-Paque density gradient centrifugation. Total RNA was extracted with Trizol reagent, and quality was checked on an Agilent 2100 Bioanalyzer.

Sequencing was done on a sample of blood. The TCR was taken from a woman aged 18-35 years with Graves' hyperthyroidism. This receptor chain uses TRBV28 and TRBJ2-1; 13 central nucleotides agree with TRBD2. The CDR3 is CASSFRRLAGGKNEQFF. The sequenced DNA: TGTGCCAGCAGTTTCCGGAGACTAGCGGGAGGTAAGAATGAGCAGTTCTTC. The entire variable domain, with the stretches around the CDR3 drawn from the reference TRBV28 and TRBJ2-1 proteins, is DVKVTQSSRYLVKRTGEKVFLECVQDMDHENMFWYRQDPGLGLRLIYFSYDVKMKEKGDIPEGYSVSREKKERFSLILESASTNQTSMYLCASSFRRLAGGKNEQFFGPGTRLTVL.